Listed here are 23 T cell receptor beta chains from one sample, sequenced in a study of cytomegalovirus exposure and HLA in healthy donors. A multiplex PCR was run with 60 Vbeta primers and 13 Jbeta primers. Only in-frame clones appear in the TCRdb table, and some are missing; sequencing was by immunoSEQ multiplex PCR. The repertoire holds about 150,000 clones, roughly 70% seen once, with roughly 2.2% in the top ten. Sequenced: PBMCs. These receptors originate from a man aged 30-40 years in good health and CMV-seronegative.

The rearrangement links TRBV6-5 to TRBJ1-4; D might be TRBD1 (5 bases). Germline V lookup: CDR1 MNHEY, CDR2 SVGAGI. V lost 8 bases to trimming and J lost 8 bases, with 15 bases between them. The CDR3 covers 13 residues. In DNA, the CDR3 is TGTGCCAGCGGACGGGGGGTGAGAGAAAAACTGTTTTTT. Its translation is CASGRGVREKLFF.

The V gene is TRBV25-1, the J gene TRBJ2-7; D is unclear. The V and J ends lost 6 bases and 4 bases respectively, with 4 bases between them. CDR3 size: 10 residues. Germline V gene lookup returns CDR1 MGHDK and CDR2 SYGVNS. The CDR3 loop reads CASSQYEQYF. The CDR3, as DNA: TGTGCCAGCAGCCAGTACGAGCAGTACTTC.

J is TRBJ1-5 and V is TRBV30; 8 bases match TRBD1. Germline assignment: CDR1 GTSNPN and CDR2 SVGIG (reference sequence). V trimming: 2 bases; J trimming: 5 bases; junction bases outside the gene matches: 2. This CDR3 spans 13 amino acids. The CDR3 DNA follows: TGTGCCTGGAGTCAGGGGGCGGATCAGCCCCAGCATTTT. Translated: CAWSQGADQPQHF. Using reference TRBV30 and TRBJ1-5 for the parts outside the CDR3, the full variable domain is SQTIHQWPATLVQPVGSPLSLECTVEGTSNPNLYWYRQAAGRGLQLLFYSVGIGQISSEVPQNLSASRPQDRQFILSSKKLLLSDSGFYLCAWSQGADQPQHFGDGTRLSIL.

The rearrangement links TRBV19 to TRBJ1-1, with 7 positions matching TRBD1. Germline V gene data show CDR1 as LNHDA and CDR2 as SQIVND (reference sequence). This CDR3 is built from 14 residues. The J segment lost 1 base and the V segment lost 7 bases, leaving 6 bases of the junction unmatched. The CDR3 here is CASTLGTANTEAFF. The CDR3 DNA sequence: TGTGCCAGTACCCTTGGGACAGCGAACACTGAAGCTTTCTTT.

The genes are TRBV6-1 and TRBJ2-5; TRBD1 matches at 8 bases. Per germline, CDR1 MNHNS and CDR2 SASEGT. This CDR3 contains 12 residues. The junction had 3 bases not matched to a gene; V was cut back by 10 bases and J by 2 bases. Written as DNA, the CDR3 is TGTGCCACCGGGGACAGGCAAGAGACCCAGTACTTC. Protein: CATGDRQETQYF.

The chain couples TRBV19 to TRBJ1-6; 8 nucleotides align to TRBD1. CDR1 LNHDA and CDR2 SQIVND come from the germline V gene (reference sequence). Losses at the gene ends were 2 bases for V and 5 bases for J; bases not matched to a gene: 2. The CDR3 consists of 15 residues. The CDR3 nucleotides read TGTGCCAGTAGTATACAGGGGGCGGATAATTCACCCCTCCACTTT. This gives the protein CASSIQGADNSPLHF. The full variable domain, its missing parts supplied by reference TRBV19 and TRBJ1-6, is DGGITQSPKYLFRKEGQNVTLSCEQNLNHDAMYWYRQDPGQGLRLIYYSQIVNDFQKGDIAEGYSVSREKKESFPLTVTSAQKNPTAFYLCASSIQGADNSPLHFGNGTRLTVT.

The chain has TRBV7-6 and TRBJ2-3, with TRBD1 identical over 8 bases. Germline loops: CDR1 SGHVS, CDR2 FNYEAQ. The CDR3 spans 15 residues. V was pared by 5 bases and J by 3 bases, with 7 bases of the junction left unmatched. Here the CDR3 DNA reads TGTGCCAGCAGCCCTGGACAGGGCAGGACAGATACGCAGTATTTT. Translated, it gives CASSPGQGRTDTQYF.

This clone was counted a single time. The chain has TRBV19 and TRBJ2-1; 7 nucleotides agree with TRBD2. This CDR3 is built from 13 residues. V lost 10 bases, J lost 4 bases, and 7 bases stayed unmatched. Germline CDR1 reads LNHDA; CDR2 reads SQIVND (reference sequence). CDR3 loop: CATKGLYYNEQFF. The CDR3 nucleotides read TGTGCCACTAAGGGACTATATTACAATGAGCAGTTCTTC.

This sequence joins TRBV27 and TRBJ1-2; D unclear. Trimming removed 0 bases at V and 4 bases at J, with 3 bases between. The CDR3 runs to 12 residues. Looked up from germline, CDR1 is MNHEY and CDR2 is SMNVEV (reference sequence). CDR3 in DNA: TGTGCCAGCAGTTTATCCGGCTATGGCTACACCTTC. Protein sequence: CASSLSGYGYTF.

This clone has a handful of counts. This chain links TRBV6-4 with TRBJ2-1; 14 bases align to TRBD2. With 6 bases clipped from V and 9 bases from J, the junction kept 10 bases outside the gene matches. The CDR3 totals 16 residues. Germline V gene lookup returns CDR1 MRHNA and CDR2 SNTAGT. In nucleotides, the CDR3 is TGTGCCAGCAGACCCGGGACTAGCGGGGGAAGAGGTGAGCAGTTCTTC. As protein: CASRPGTSGGRGEQFF.

In its sample, this clone was seen a few times. CDR3 region: CASMVTGGDTEAFF. CDR3 nucleotide sequence: TGTGCCAGCATGGTGACAGGGGGCGACACTGAAGCTTTCTTT. The chain is built from TRBV6-1 and TRBJ1-1; TRBD1 matches 10 bases. The V gene end was trimmed by 7 bases and the J gene end by 3 bases; junction bases not matched to a gene: 5. The CDR3 is 14 amino acids. The germline gives CDR1 MNHNS, CDR2 SASEGT.

The genes are TRBV5-6 and TRBJ1-2; D might be TRBD1 (6 bases). Germline V gives CDR1 SGHDT, CDR2 YYEEEE. This CDR3 contains 15 residues. V was cut by 3 bases and J by 2 bases, with 14 bases left in between. CDR3 amino acids: CASSWYLDRNYGYTF. The DNA of the CDR3 is TGTGCCAGCAGCTGGTACCTTGACAGGAACTATGGCTACACCTTC.

The J gene is TRBJ2-3, the V gene TRBV27, with D hard to call. With 5 bases removed from V and 6 bases from J, the gap between germline ends came to 9 bases. CDR1 is MNHEY, CDR2 SMNVEV, per germline (reference sequence). CDR3 length equals 12 residues. DNA of the CDR3: TGTGCCAGCAGTCACCCCGGGGATACGCAGTATTTT. Protein sequence: CASSHPGDTQYF.

The rearrangement uses TRBV9 and TRBJ2-1; TRBD2 aligns across 13 bases. The CDR3 contains 17 residues. V lost 4 bases to trimming and J lost 0 bases; unmatched junction nucleotides: 4. Germline V gives CDR1 SGDLS, CDR2 YYNGEE. CDR3 in DNA: TGTGCCAGCAGCCAGACTAGCGGGGGGAGCTCCTACAATGAGCAGTTCTTC. Its translation: CASSQTSGGSSYNEQFF.

This clone was counted a few times. V is TRBV5-4 and J is TRBJ1-1; D perhaps matches TRBD1 (5 bases). Germline lookup yields CDR1 SGHNT and CDR2 YYREEE (reference sequence). The germline V and J ends were trimmed by 2 bases and 3 bases, with 11 bases remaining between them. The CDR3 is 14 amino acids. CDR3 loop: CASSFKGLDTEAFF. CDR3 coding DNA: TGTGCCAGCAGCTTCAAGGGGTTGGACACTGAAGCTTTCTTT.

The chain couples TRBV5-1 to TRBJ2-7; D is possibly TRBD2 (6 bases). Germline V gene data show CDR1 as SGHRS and CDR2 as YFSETQ. V was cut by 3 bases and J by 2 bases, with 12 bases left in between. The CDR3 covers 14 residues. The CDR3 region is CASSWGTAAYEQYF. In nucleotides, the CDR3 is TGCGCCAGCAGCTGGGGGACTGCCGCCTACGAGCAGTACTTC.

A remark on this clone: A junction end diverges from the germline sequence, so it may reflect a read error. The chain links TRBV27 to TRBJ1-5; possibly TRBD1 for D (6 bases). The CDR3 consists of 14 residues. Per the germline V gene, CDR1 is MNHEY and CDR2 is SMNVEV (reference sequence). The CDR3 nucleotides read TGTGCCAGCAGCACGGGGGGGGCTGGGCAGCCCCAGAATTTT. The encoded protein is CASSTGGAGQPQNF.

In its sample, this clone was seen a few times. The chain has TRBV14 and TRBJ2-5; possible D gene TRBD2, 5 bases. The CDR3 has 16 residues. Germline V lookup: CDR1 SGHDN, CDR2 FVKESK. With 1 base removed from V and 5 bases from J, the gap between germline ends came to 17 bases. The CDR3 region is CASSQVYTDGGETQYF. DNA of the CDR3: TGTGCCAGCAGCCAAGTCTATACTGACGGCGGGGAGACCCAGTACTTC.

The chain combines TRBV27 with TRBJ1-4, with D unresolved. Germline CDR1 MNHEY, CDR2 SMNVEV (reference sequence). The CDR3 is 14 residues long. The germline V and J ends were trimmed by 3 bases and 7 bases, with 12 bases remaining between them. CDR3 region: CASSLVGRGEKLFF. In DNA, the CDR3 is TGTGCCAGCAGTTTGGTGGGGAGAGGTGAAAAACTGTTTTTT.

This clone was seen more than once but under ten times. The rearrangement links TRBV5-6 to TRBJ2-7; 7 bases fit TRBD1. V was clipped by 2 bases and J by 5 bases; unmatched bases: 4. The CDR3 spans 13 residues. Germline V gives CDR1 SGHDT, CDR2 YYEEEE. CDR3 loop: CASSFTGADEQYF. CDR3 bases: TGTGCCAGCAGCTTCACAGGGGCCGACGAGCAGTACTTC.

The gene calls are TRBV28 and TRBJ1-2; TRBD1 is a possible D gene (5 bases). The ends were cut back, 7 bases at V and 7 bases at J, with 19 bases in the middle. The CDR3 has 14 amino acids. Germline CDR1 reads MDHEN; CDR2 reads SYDVKM. The chain's CDR3 is CASIDDSRRGGYTF. CDR3 DNA: TGTGCCAGCATTGACGACAGCCGTAGAGGTGGCTACACCTTC.

Points on this clone: A read error may account for a junction end that differs from germline. In DNA form, the CDR3 reads TGTTCCAGCAGCCAGCGAGTAAATGAGCAGTTCTTC. Protein sequence: CSSSQRVNEQFF. The V and J genes are TRBV7-9 and TRBJ2-1; D unclear. This CDR3 contains 12 residues. Looked up from germline, CDR1 is SEHNR and CDR2 is FQNEAQ (reference sequence).

V gene TRBV5-1 combines with J gene TRBJ2-5; 8 bases fit TRBD1. The CDR3 runs 14 residues. The V gene's germline CDR1 is SGHRS and CDR2 YFSETQ. Trimming removed 3 bases from V and 4 bases from J; junction bases left unmatched: 5. CDR3 protein: CASSSATGGETQYF. The CDR3 coding sequence is TGCGCCAGCAGCTCCGCTACAGGGGGAGAGACCCAGTACTTC.